The 22 T cell receptor beta chains presented below share a single source sample, sequenced in a study of T cells in Graves' hyperthyroidism and ophthalmopathy. Researchers took RNA transcripts and amplified the TCR beta CDR3 regions from them. TCR CDR3 underwent first-round RT-PCR with the HTBI primer set. From the multiplex PCR reads, TCRdb called clonotypes with MiXCR, one entry per CDR3 protein. The table lists about 400,000 distinct CDR3 sequences, roughly an eighth of them singletons. Sample: blood. The receptors were sampled from a man aged 50 to 59 with Graves' ophthalmopathy.

This clonotype was detected many times. The CDR3 sequence is CSAKQGAGSYEQYF. The CDR3 nucleotides read TGCAGTGCTAAACAGGGGGCGGGCTCCTACGAGCAGTACTTC. The chain couples TRBV20-1 to TRBJ2-7, with TRBD1 matching 9 bases. Germline V gives CDR1 DFQATT, CDR2 SNEGSKA (reference sequence). The length of the CDR3 is 14 residues. V gave up 4 bases and J gave up 0 bases; unmatched junction bases: 4.

This clonotype was counted ten times or more. This chain links TRBV3-1 with TRBJ2-1, with TRBD2 matching 10 bases. The CDR3 has 15 residues. Germline V gene lookup returns CDR1 LGHDT and CDR2 YNNKEL (reference sequence). The V gene end was trimmed by 6 bases and the J gene end by 4 bases; junction bases not matched to a gene: 6. This CDR3 is CASSLTSGAYNEQFF. The CDR3 DNA reads as TGTGCCAGCAGTCTCACTAGCGGGGCGTACAATGAGCAGTTCTTC.

V is TRBV6-1 and J is TRBJ2-7; 14 positions match TRBD2. The germline CDR1 and CDR2 sequences are MNHNS and SASEGT. This CDR3 spans 16 amino acids. V shed 5 bases and J 7 bases; nucleotides not matched to a gene: 10. CDR3: CASSSPTSGRAGEQYF. The CDR3 DNA reads as TGTGCCAGCAGTTCCCCGACTAGCGGGAGGGCCGGGGAGCAGTACTTC.

There are a few counts of this clonotype. This chain connects TRBV15 to TRBJ2-3, with TRBD2 matching 11 bases. Germline CDR1 reads LNHNV; CDR2 reads YYDKDF (reference sequence). The CDR3 has 17 amino acids. Trimming at V came to 4 bases and at J to 5 bases, leaving 11 bases not matched to a gene. CDR3 in DNA: TGTGCCACCAGCACTTCGGGACTAGCGGCCCCCCTAGATACGCAGTATTTT. Translated: CATSTSGLAAPLDTQYF.

This clonotype was seen at least ten times. This chain uses TRBV11-2 with TRBJ2-1; possible D gene TRBD2, 6 bases. The CDR3 loop spans 13 amino acids. V lost 3 bases and J 3 bases, leaving 6 bases between the germline ends. Germline V gene lookup returns CDR1 SGHAT and CDR2 FQNNGV. The CDR3 sequence: CASSFSGYNEQFF. CDR3 sequence (DNA): TGTGCCAGCAGCTTTAGCGGCTACAATGAGCAGTTCTTC.

This clonotype was observed many times. The chain has TRBV2 and TRBJ2-7; 8 positions agree with TRBD2. This CDR3 is 13 amino acids long. J gave up 2 bases and V 10 bases, and 7 bases lay outside the gene matches. The germline V gene encodes CDR1 SNHLY and CDR2 FYNNEI. The CDR3, as DNA: TGTGCCATTCGGACTAGCCGCACCTACGAGCAGTACTTC. Translated, it gives CAIRTSRTYEQYF.

There are a few counts of this clonotype. J is TRBJ2-5 and V is TRBV6-1; D is perhaps TRBD2 (6 bases). Germline-derived CDR1 and CDR2 are MNHNS and SASEGT. With 7 bases removed from V and 4 bases from J, the gap between germline ends came to 16 bases. The CDR3 consists of 14 residues. The CDR3 here is CASILVGGLETQYF. The CDR3 DNA follows: TGTGCCAGCATATTAGTGGGGGGTTTAGAGACCCAGTACTTC.

This clonotype was recorded once. The gene calls are TRBV19 and TRBJ1-1; D possibly corresponds to TRBD1 (5 bases). Germline-derived CDR1 and CDR2 are LNHDA and SQIVND (reference sequence). The CDR3 runs 16 residues. V was clipped by 3 bases and J by 2 bases, with 16 bases between them. This CDR3 is CASSIRYQGPNTEAFF. The DNA for the CDR3 is TGTGCCAGTAGTATCCGGTACCAGGGCCCAAACACTGAAGCTTTCTTT.

This chain joins TRBV5-6 and TRBJ2-7; D is possibly TRBD1 (6 bases). Trimming left V 6 bases short and J 7 bases short, with 11 bases between. This CDR3 has 11 residues. Germline V gene sequence: CDR1 SGHDT, CDR2 YYEEEE. CDR3 coding DNA: TGTGCCAGCACACAGGGTTTGGAGCAGTACTTC. Amino acids: CASTQGLEQYF. Complete variable domain (other parts from reference TRBV5-6 and TRBJ2-7): DAGVTQSPTHLIKTRGQQVTLRCSPKSGHDTVSWYQQALGQGPQFIFQYYEEEERQRGNFPDRFSGHQFPNYSSELNVNALLLGDSALYLCASTQGLEQYFGPGTRLTVT.

This clonotype was counted between two and nine times. This chain connects TRBV3-1 to TRBJ2-5, with D maybe TRBD2 (6 bases). Per germline, CDR1 LGHDT and CDR2 YNNKEL (reference sequence). The CDR3 has 13 residues. Trimming took 6 bases from V and 4 from J, leaving 12 bases between them. The DNA of the CDR3 is TGTGCCAGCAGAGAAGCGGGCGGAGAGACCCAGTACTTC. Its translation is CASREAGGETQYF.

This sequence joins TRBV7-8 and TRBJ2-3; 11 positions match TRBD2. The CDR3 extends over 18 amino acids. Per germline, CDR1 SGHVS and CDR2 FQNEAQ. The junction had 6 bases not matched to a gene; V was cut back by 1 base and J by 0 bases. The CDR3, as DNA: TGTGCCAGCAGCTTAGTTAGCGGGAGGGCCGGTAGCACAGATACGCAGTATTTT. Its translation: CASSLVSGRAGSTDTQYF.

This clonotype turned up a few times. V is TRBV10-1 and J is TRBJ2-3; 9 nucleotides align to TRBD1. The V gene's germline CDR1 is WNHNN and CDR2 SYGVQD (reference sequence). CDR3 length equals 16 residues. V shed 2 bases, J shed 0 bases, and the junction held 3 bases outside the gene matches. CDR3 region: CASSEGTGLSTDTQYF. CDR3 DNA sequence: TGCGCCAGCAGTGAGGGGACAGGGCTGAGCACAGATACGCAGTATTTT.

This clonotype appeared many times. This rearrangement joins TRBV12-3 or TRBV12-4 to TRBJ1-1, with D possibly matching TRBD1 (5 bases). The CDR3 has 15 amino acids. V lost 6 bases, J lost 3 bases, and 17 bases lay in between. The CDR3 protein is CASRGLVRDDTEAFF. CDR3 DNA: TGTGCCAGCAGGGGTCTCGTCCGGGACGACACTGAAGCTTTCTTT.

The chain joins TRBV18 to TRBJ1-4, with a possible D match to TRBD1 (5 bases). Germline-derived CDR1 and CDR2 are KGHSH and LQKENI. The CDR3 sequence is 17 residues long. The V end lost 1 base, the J end lost 4 bases, and 16 bases lay between the germline ends. The CDR3, as DNA: TGTGCCAGCTCACCACGGGGAAGACAGTCCCTTAATGAAAAACTGTTTTTT. Residues: CASSPRGRQSLNEKLFF. Complete variable domain (other parts from reference TRBV18 and TRBJ1-4): NAGVMQNPRHLVRRRGQEARLRCSPMKGHSHVYWYRQLPEEGLKFMVYLQKENIIDESGMPKERFSAEFPKEGPSILRIQQVVRGDSAAYFCASSPRGRQSLNEKLFFGSGTQLSVL.

This clonotype was found a few times. The chain recombines TRBV20-1 with TRBJ2-5; 10 nucleotides match TRBD2. The trim removed 1 base at V and 1 base at J, leaving 12 bases unmatched. The CDR3 has 18 amino acids. Per the germline V gene, CDR1 is DFQATT and CDR2 is SNEGSKA (reference sequence). CDR3 in amino acids: CSARVWLAGETGQETQYF. In nucleotides, the CDR3 is TGCAGTGCTAGAGTTTGGCTAGCGGGAGAAACGGGCCAAGAGACCCAGTACTTC.

V usage is TRBV6-1 and J usage is TRBJ2-3; D is uncertain. Per the germline V gene, CDR1 is MNHNS and CDR2 is SASEGT. V was pared by 1 base and J by 3 bases, with 11 bases between. CDR3 length: 15 amino acids. For the CDR3, the DNA is TGTGCCAGCAGTGAAGTTGGTAGCTCTACAGATACGCAGTATTTT. Translating it yields CASSEVGSSTDTQYF.

This clonotype was found many times. The chain employs TRBV18 and TRBJ2-1; D not certain. Looked up from germline, CDR1 is KGHSH and CDR2 is LQKENI. V lost 5 bases and J 2 bases, leaving 4 bases between the germline ends. This CDR3 spans 12 amino acids. The CDR3 sequence is CASSTPYNEQFF. The CDR3 DNA reads as TGTGCCAGCTCAACCCCCTACAATGAGCAGTTCTTC.

In this sample, this clonotype turned up many times. The chain employs TRBV20-1 and TRBJ2-7, with 9 nucleotides matching TRBD2. This CDR3 comprises 15 residues. Trimming took 2 bases from V and 0 from J; bases not matched to a gene: 5. In germline, CDR1 is DFQATT, CDR2 SNEGSKA (reference sequence). CDR3 bases: TGCAGTGCTAGAACCGGGACTAGCTTCTCCTACGAGCAGTACTTC. Translation: CSARTGTSFSYEQYF.

The V and J genes are TRBV12-3 or TRBV12-4 and TRBJ2-2; 16 nucleotides match TRBD2. The CDR3 runs 17 residues. V trimming: 3 bases; J trimming: 4 bases; junction bases outside the gene matches: 2. CDR3 nucleotides: TGTGCCAGCAGTTTGGGGACTAGCGGGAGGGGCACCGGGGAGCTGTTTTTT. Translation gives CASSLGTSGRGTGELFF.

This clonotype was counted between two and nine times. The chain has TRBV28 and TRBJ1-6; 7 nucleotides match TRBD1. In germline, CDR1 is MDHEN, CDR2 SYDVKM. Losses at the gene ends were 7 bases for V and 5 bases for J; bases not matched to a gene: 11. This CDR3 region has 16 residues. For the CDR3, the DNA is TGTGCCAGCACCTTCGCCTGGGACAGAAATAATTCACCCCTCCACTTT. It translates to CASTFAWDRNNSPLHF.

This clonotype was seen a few times. V gene TRBV27 combines with J gene TRBJ2-7; 8 bases fit TRBD2. The V gene end was trimmed by 5 bases and the J gene end by 3 bases; junction bases not matched to a gene: 15. CDR3 length equals 17 residues. Germline V gene lookup returns CDR1 MNHEY and CDR2 SMNVEV (reference sequence). The CDR3: CASSKIPAVSGNYEQYF. For the CDR3, the DNA is TGTGCCAGCAGTAAAATCCCCGCGGTTAGCGGGAACTACGAGCAGTACTTC.

This clonotype came up many times. The chain uses TRBV24-1 and TRBJ2-1; TRBD2 matches 11 bases. Germline loops: CDR1 KGHDR, CDR2 SFDVKD. The CDR3 runs 16 residues. V was clipped by 4 bases and J by 7 bases; unmatched bases: 8. The CDR3 region is CATSDIAGGWWNEQFF. CDR3 nucleotide sequence: TGTGCCACCAGTGACATAGCGGGAGGGTGGTGGAATGAGCAGTTCTTC.